The 10 T cell receptor beta chains below were found in one sample sequenced in a study of blood T cell repertoires in COVID-19. Sequencing was performed with immunoSEQ multiplex PCR; in TCRdb, only in-frame clones are kept and a portion is missing. This sample has about 69,000 clones, with nearly 90% found just once. The sample was peripheral blood. Receptors originate from a man aged 45 to 65 with acute or convalescent COVID-19.

The V gene is TRBV12-5, the J gene TRBJ1-1; 8 nucleotides line up with TRBD1. After removal of 5 bases from V and 0 bases from J, the junction contained 14 bases not matched to a gene. In germline, CDR1 is LGHNT, CDR2 FRNRAP. The CDR3 spans 18 residues. The CDR3 DNA is TGTGCTAGTGGTCCACCCTGGACAGGGACGTCCATGAACACTGAAGCTTTCTTT. Amino acids: CASGPPWTGTSMNTEAFF.

The chain combines TRBV30 with TRBJ1-2; TRBD1 matches at 7 bases. The V and J ends lost 4 bases and 7 bases, in that order; junction bases with no gene match: 15. From germline, CDR1 is GTSNPN and CDR2 SVGIG (reference sequence). The CDR3 is made up of 15 amino acids. In nucleotides, the CDR3 is TGTGCCTGGAACGTACCCGGACAGGCTGCTGGTGGCTACACCTTC. Translating it yields CAWNVPGQAAGGYTF. Together with reference TRBV30 and TRBJ1-2, the CDR3 gives the full variable domain: SQTIHQWPATLVQPVGSPLSLECTVEGTSNPNLYWYRQAAGRGLQLLFYSVGIGQISSEVPQNLSASRPQDRQFILSSKKLLLSDSGFYLCAWNVPGQAAGGYTFGSGTRLTVV.

The J gene is TRBJ2-1, the V gene TRBV12-5; possibly TRBD1 for D (5 bases). The CDR3 length is 12 residues. CDR1 LGHNT and CDR2 FRNRAP come from the germline V gene. Trimming took off 6 bases at V and 8 bases at J, with 11 bases between the two ends. The CDR3 sequence: CASGLGLYEQFF. DNA for the CDR3: TGTGCTAGTGGGCTGGGGCTTTATGAGCAGTTCTTC.

The CDR3 bases are TGTGCCAGCAGTCGAGATTACGAGCAGTACTTC. Amino acids: CASSRDYEQYF. The gene calls are TRBV6-5 and TRBJ2-7; D call uncertain. V was cut by 5 bases and J by 4 bases, with 6 bases left in between. The CDR3 runs to 11 residues. Germline V gene data show CDR1 as MNHEY and CDR2 as SVGAGI.

The gene calls are TRBV27 and TRBJ1-5; tentatively, D is TRBD1 (6 bases). The CDR3 has 19 amino acids. Trimming removed 2 bases from V and 0 bases from J, with 20 bases in between. Germline values: CDR1 MNHEY, CDR2 SMNVEV (reference sequence). The CDR3 loop reads CASSLGRGGVGFSNQPQHF. In DNA, the CDR3 is TGTGCCAGCAGTTTAGGACGGGGGGGCGTGGGGTTTAGCAATCAGCCCCAGCATTTT.

The chain recombines TRBV30 with TRBJ1-2, with TRBD1 as a possible D gene (6 bases). From germline, CDR1 is GTSNPN and CDR2 SVGIG (reference sequence). The CDR3 has 13 amino acids. V gave up 0 bases and J gave up 4 bases, with 9 bases separating them. Written as DNA, the CDR3 is TGTGCCTGGAGTGTATACAGGGTCTATGGCTACACCTTC. As protein: CAWSVYRVYGYTF.

V is TRBV19 and J is TRBJ1-1; TRBD1 might be the D (5 bases). The CDR3 length is 15 residues. The V end lost 5 bases, the J end lost 3 bases, and 16 bases lay between the germline ends. Germline V gene sequence: CDR1 LNHDA, CDR2 SQIVND (reference sequence). CDR3 sequence: CASSAKGWIDTEAFF. For the CDR3, the DNA is TGTGCCAGTAGTGCGAAGGGGTGGATCGACACTGAAGCTTTCTTT. The full variable domain, with the rest looked up from reference TRBV19 and TRBJ1-1, is DGGITQSPKYLFRKEGQNVTLSCEQNLNHDAMYWYRQDPGQGLRLIYYSQIVNDFQKGDIAEGYSVSREKKESFPLTVTSAQKNPTAFYLCASSAKGWIDTEAFFGQGTRLTVV.

The chain couples TRBV20-1 to TRBJ2-1; 7 bases fit TRBD1. V lost 3 bases to trimming and J lost 5 bases; unmatched junction nucleotides: 10. Germline loops: CDR1 DFQATT, CDR2 SNEGSKA (reference sequence). The CDR3 sequence is 15 residues long. CDR3: CSASSWQGVDNEQFF. In DNA form, the CDR3 reads TGCAGTGCTAGTTCCTGGCAGGGGGTCGACAATGAGCAGTTCTTC.

The chain is built from TRBV5-1 and TRBJ2-5; D gene ambiguous. The germline V gene has CDR1 SGHRS and CDR2 YFSETQ. CDR3 length: 15 amino acids. The V end lost 0 bases, the J end lost 4 bases, and 13 bases lay between the germline ends. The CDR3 bases are TGCGCCAGCAGCTTGGCCTCAGGCCCCCCAGAGACCCAGTACTTC. It encodes CASSLASGPPETQYF.

The chain has TRBV7-8 and TRBJ2-1; 11 nucleotides agree with TRBD2. The length of the CDR3 is 18 residues. J was trimmed by 3 bases and V by 5 bases; bases with no gene match: 12. Per the germline V gene, CDR1 is SGHVS and CDR2 is FQNEAQ. The CDR3 region is CASSRGAGLAGVYNEQFF. CDR3 in DNA: TGTGCCAGCAGCCGAGGGGCCGGACTAGCGGGCGTCTACAATGAGCAGTTCTTC.